Following are 29 T cell receptor beta chains from one sample sequenced in a study of response to subunit inactivated influenza vaccine. A single record per CDR3 protein comes from TCRdb applying MiXCR to the RT-PCR reads. The sample has around 600,000 distinct CDR3 sequences, approximately 10% seen once; the top ten hold approximately 10%. This sample also belongs to another study, concerning T cells expressing NK-cell markers. In that study: What made the TCR beta cDNA was 5'RACE template switching with UMIs.

The sample was PBMCs from blood, taken on the day of vaccination. The receptor source for this set is a man aged 50 to 60 who received an inactivated influenza vaccine.

The chain couples TRBV20-1 to TRBJ1-5, with D uncertain. Germline values: CDR1 DFQATT, CDR2 SNEGSKA (reference sequence). CDR3 length: 17 residues. V was pared by 4 bases and J by 0 bases, with 19 bases between. The chain's CDR3 is CSAKRRPGLLSNQPQHF. In DNA form, the CDR3 reads TGCAGTGCTAAGAGGCGCCCCGGTCTTCTTAGCAATCAGCCCCAGCATTTT.

The V gene is TRBV6-1, the J gene TRBJ2-7, with TRBD1 identical over 7 bases. Looked up from germline, CDR1 is MNHNS and CDR2 is SASEGT. The CDR3 sequence is 14 residues long. V lost 10 bases, J lost 3 bases, and 12 bases stayed unmatched. This CDR3 is CANNGDRPFYEQYF. CDR3 bases: TGTGCCAACAACGGGGACAGACCATTCTACGAGCAGTACTTC.

This clonotype was picked up a small number of times. The rearrangement uses TRBV7-2 and TRBJ1-2; no clear D gene. CDR3 length equals 15 residues. From germline, CDR1 is SGHTA and CDR2 FQGNSA. V lost 1 base and J lost 2, with 11 bases in between. The DNA for the CDR3 is TGTGCCAGCAGCTTAGGGGCCACGTCGAACTATGGCTACACCTTC. Translation: CASSLGATSNYGYTF.

The chain couples TRBV2 to TRBJ2-7; TRBD1 matches at 9 bases. The CDR3 sequence is 14 residues long. Germline V lookup: CDR1 SNHLY, CDR2 FYNNEI. V lost 6 bases and J lost 7; bases outside the gene matches: 10. Written as DNA, the CDR3 is TGTGCCAGCAGGCCAGGGACAGGGCCCAAAGAGCAGTACTTC. Amino acid sequence: CASRPGTGPKEQYF.

This clonotype was picked up a small number of times. The chain links TRBV19 to TRBJ1-1; weak D call: TRBD1 (6 bases). Germline CDR1 and CDR2: LNHDA and SQIVND (reference sequence). The CDR3 is made up of 16 amino acids. Trimming removed 7 bases at V and 0 bases at J, with 18 bases between. CDR3 DNA sequence: TGTGCCAGTAACCTGGGGGCAGGGGAGCTGAACACTGAAGCTTTCTTT. This translates into CASNLGAGELNTEAFF.

Concerning this clonotype: An end of the junction does not agree with germline; a read error may underlie this. J is TRBJ2-7 and V is TRBV3-1; D is ambiguous. CDR1 and CDR2 (germline): LGHDT, YNNKEL (reference sequence). This CDR3 is 13 amino acids long. The CDR3 here is CASSQELFGAPNF. The CDR3 coding sequence is TGTGCCAGCAGCCAAGAACTATTCGGAGCCCCGAACTTC.

This clonotype was detected a few times. The chain combines TRBV2 with TRBJ2-1; D uncertain. CDR1 is SNHLY and CDR2 is FYNNEI in the germline V gene. The CDR3 loop spans 15 amino acids. With 2 bases removed from V and 6 bases from J, the gap between germline ends came to 14 bases. The CDR3 reads CASSEPSSPLNEQFF. The CDR3 DNA reads as TGTGCCAGCAGTGAACCCTCTTCCCCTCTCAATGAGCAGTTCTTC.

This clonotype occurred a few times. This chain uses TRBV5-6 with TRBJ2-5; tentatively, D is TRBD2 (5 bases). CDR3 length: 16 residues. V lost 5 bases to trimming and J lost 1 base, with 18 bases between them. Germline CDR1 is SGHDT and CDR2 is YYEEEE. In DNA form, the CDR3 reads TGTGCCAGCAGGGCAAGACCGGACTCAGCCCAAGAGACCCAGTACTTC. Translated, it gives CASRARPDSAQETQYF.

This clonotype was recorded a few times. V gene TRBV7-9 combines with J gene TRBJ1-2; D remains ambiguous. The CDR3 length is 15 residues. Trimming took 1 base from V and 1 from J, leaving 10 bases between them. Germline assignment: CDR1 SEHNR and CDR2 FQNEAQ (reference sequence). This chain's CDR3 is CASSLGQDINYGYTF. DNA of the CDR3: TGTGCCAGCAGCTTAGGCCAGGATATTAACTATGGCTACACCTTC.

The chain employs TRBV4-1 and TRBJ2-2, with D uncertain. The CDR3 consists of 13 residues. CDR1 is MGHRA and CDR2 is YSYEKL in the germline V gene. V lost 3 bases and J 7 bases, leaving 9 bases between the germline ends. CDR3 bases: TGCGCCAGCAGCCACGTTATATACGGGGAGCTGTTTTTT. It specifies CASSHVIYGELFF.

The J gene is TRBJ1-1, the V gene TRBV20-1; 8 bases map to TRBD1. Germline CDR1 DFQATT, CDR2 SNEGSKA (reference sequence). The CDR3 sequence is 16 residues long. V shed 6 bases, J shed 5 bases, and the junction held 17 bases outside the gene matches. Here the CDR3 DNA reads TGCAGTGCCGCCCCAGGGGGCCGGTTGGGTCGAACTGAAGCTTTCTTT. Translation gives CSAAPGGRLGRTEAFF.

This clonotype has at least ten counts. The rearrangement links TRBV12-3 or TRBV12-4 to TRBJ1-5, with 11 bases fitting TRBD1. With V trimmed by 6 bases and J by 7 bases, 5 bases remained unmatched. The CDR3 is made up of 14 amino acids. This CDR3 reads CASSRDRGSQPQHF. The CDR3, as DNA: TGTGCCAGCAGCCGGGACAGGGGGTCACAGCCCCAGCATTTT.

This clonotype occurred a few times. J is TRBJ2-3 and V is TRBV27; D may be TRBD2 (5 bases). This CDR3 has 13 amino acids. Germline lookup yields CDR1 MNHEY and CDR2 SMNVEV (reference sequence). Trimming took off 8 bases at V and 7 bases at J, with 16 bases between the two ends. CDR3 nucleotide sequence: TGTGCCAGCGGCGAACTAGGTTTAAATACGCAGTATTTT. Amino acids: CASGELGLNTQYF.

V gene TRBV7-8 combines with J gene TRBJ2-3; D is uncertain. The CDR3 sequence is 14 residues long. The ends were cut back, 1 base at V and 3 bases at J, with 8 bases in the middle. Germline assignment: CDR1 SGHVS and CDR2 FQNEAQ. Written as DNA, the CDR3 is TGTGCCAGCAGCTTAGGGTTGATAACAGATACGCAGTATTTT. Translated: CASSLGLITDTQYF.

The rearrangement links TRBV7-8 to TRBJ2-7, with TRBD2 matching over 11 bases. The junction had 13 bases not matched to a gene; V was cut back by 5 bases and J by 7 bases. CDR3 size: 16 residues. Per the germline V gene, CDR1 is SGHVS and CDR2 is FQNEAQ. CDR3 bases: TGTGCCAGCAGCCCGCCCGGCAGTAGCGGGAGGGTTGAGCAGTACTTC. It codes for CASSPPGSSGRVEQYF.

The V call is TRBV25-1, the J call TRBJ2-5, with D possibly being TRBD1 (6 bases). Germline values: CDR1 MGHDK, CDR2 SYGVNS. V dropped 0 bases and J dropped 5 bases, with 13 bases sitting between them. This CDR3 is 15 amino acids long. The CDR3 loop is CASSEYLGADETQYF. DNA for the CDR3: TGTGCCAGCAGTGAATACCTGGGGGCCGACGAGACCCAGTACTTC.

The chain links TRBV10-3 to TRBJ1-5; D is unclear. The CDR3 sequence is 13 residues long. The germline V gene encodes CDR1 ENHRY and CDR2 SYGVKD. V lost 3 bases, J lost 9 bases, and 12 bases lay in between. The CDR3 nucleotides are TGTGCCATCAGTGAAGACGGAACTCGGCCCCAGCATTTT. As protein: CAISEDGTRPQHF.

The rearrangement joins TRBV5-4 to TRBJ1-6; 9 nucleotides line up with TRBD1. V was pared by 1 base and J by 7 bases, with 3 bases of the junction left unmatched. CDR1 and CDR2 (germline): SGHNT, YYREEE (reference sequence). The CDR3 has 15 residues. CDR3 amino acids: CASSLSGTGNSPLHF. The CDR3 coding sequence is TGTGCCAGCAGCTTGTCCGGGACAGGGAATTCACCCCTCCACTTT.

In its sample, this clonotype was seen a few times. The genes are TRBV6-8 and TRBJ2-7; tentatively, D is TRBD2 (7 bases). V was shortened by 7 bases and J by 4 bases, with 23 bases between the two germline ends. Germline CDR1 MNHGY, CDR2 SAAAGT. The CDR3 runs 16 residues. The CDR3 region is CASTAGVGGRKYEQYF. For the CDR3, the DNA is TGTGCCAGCACCGCAGGGGTCGGCGGGAGAAAATACGAGCAGTACTTC.

This clonotype was counted between two and nine times. The DNA of the CDR3 is TGCGCCAGCAGCTTTCAGGGGTCTGACACTGAAGCTTTCTTT. As protein: CASSFQGSDTEAFF. This sequence joins TRBV5-1 and TRBJ1-1, with D possibly being TRBD1 (6 bases). With 2 bases removed from V and 3 bases from J, the gap between germline ends came to 11 bases. Germline lookup yields CDR1 SGHRS and CDR2 YFSETQ. The CDR3 is made up of 14 amino acids.

This clonotype appeared a few times. This chain uses TRBV7-9 with TRBJ2-7; TRBD1 agrees at 8 bases. The V segment lost 5 bases and the J segment 5 bases; nucleotides outside the gene matches: 17. The CDR3 loop spans 17 amino acids. The germline CDR1 and CDR2 sequences are SEHNR and FQNEAQ (reference sequence). The CDR3 is CASSGTGTISLPDEQYF. CDR3 bases: TGTGCCAGCAGCGGGACAGGCACGATCTCCTTGCCCGACGAGCAGTACTTC.

This clonotype was seen many times. The V and J genes are TRBV5-1 and TRBJ2-7, with TRBD1 matching 8 bases. V lost 0 bases, J lost 0 bases, and 2 bases stayed unmatched. Germline CDR1 reads SGHRS; CDR2 reads YFSETQ. CDR3 length: 15 amino acids. CDR3 in DNA: TGCGCCAGCAGCTTGGTGACAGGGGACTCCTACGAGCAGTACTTC. This encodes CASSLVTGDSYEQYF.

V usage is TRBV12-3 or TRBV12-4 and J usage is TRBJ1-6; D remains unclear. The V end was cut by 1 base, the J end by 7 bases, with 17 bases between. The CDR3 totals 17 residues. CDR3 region: CASSLGQVRVGNSPLHF. CDR3 nucleotides: TGTGCCAGCAGTTTAGGGCAGGTCCGGGTCGGAAATTCACCCCTCCACTTT.

There are a few counts of this clonotype. The chain joins TRBV6-1 to TRBJ1-2; D is uncertain. The CDR3 sequence is 14 residues long. Germline V gene data show CDR1 as MNHNS and CDR2 as SASEGT. The ends were cut back, 6 bases at V and 3 bases at J, with 14 bases in the middle. Written as DNA, the CDR3 is TGTGCCAGCAGCCGGCGGGCACGCGACTATGGCTACACCTTC. It yields the protein CASSRRARDYGYTF.

The rearrangement links TRBV18 to TRBJ2-1, with D possibly being TRBD2 (6 bases). The CDR3 spans 19 residues. Germline values: CDR1 KGHSH, CDR2 LQKENI. V dropped 2 bases and J dropped 3 bases, with 23 bases sitting between them. The CDR3 bases are TGTGCCAGCTCACCAACCTCTAGCGCTAGCCGGGCTCACTACAATGAGCAGTTCTTC. Amino acid sequence: CASSPTSSASRAHYNEQFF.

Only a few counts were recorded for this clonotype. V and J are TRBV7-9 and TRBJ1-6; tentatively, D is TRBD1 (6 bases). This CDR3 comprises 16 residues. The V end was cut by 1 base, the J end by 6 bases, with 13 bases between. Germline CDR1 reads SEHNR; CDR2 reads FQNEAQ (reference sequence). The CDR3 here is CASSLGVGGGNSPLHF. The CDR3 DNA sequence: TGTGCCAGCAGCTTAGGAGTAGGGGGTGGTAATTCACCCCTCCACTTT.

The chain joins TRBV6-5 to TRBJ1-4, with no clear D. The V end was cut by 9 bases, the J end by 2 bases, with 7 bases between. This CDR3 spans 12 amino acids. In germline, CDR1 is MNHEY, CDR2 SVGAGI. CDR3 amino acids: CASDITNEKLFF. CDR3 sequence (DNA): TGTGCCAGTGATATCACTAATGAAAAACTGTTTTTT.

J is TRBJ2-7 and V is TRBV9; 8 bases map to TRBD1. Germline-derived CDR1 and CDR2 are SGDLS and YYNGEE. V gave up 0 bases and J gave up 2 bases; unmatched junction bases: 4. This CDR3 comprises 15 residues. The CDR3 is CASSVDGRGPYEQYF. In DNA form, the CDR3 reads TGTGCCAGCAGCGTAGATGGCAGGGGGCCCTACGAGCAGTACTTC.

This clonotype has just a few counts. The rearrangement uses TRBV5-6 and TRBJ2-2; 9 bases are a match to TRBD2. The CDR3 extends over 16 amino acids. V shed 0 bases and J 7 bases; nucleotides not matched to a gene: 7. Germline CDR1 is SGHDT and CDR2 is YYEEEE. The CDR3 is CASSLVGGGAVGELFF. CDR3 DNA: TGTGCCAGCAGCTTGGTCGGCGGGGGGGCAGTCGGGGAGCTGTTTTTT.